This T cell receptor beta chain was retrieved from a study of prognosis after radiotherapy for stage I lung cancer. Study background: Approximately 15 patients had newly diagnosed primary stage I lung tumors, and several had oligometastatic NSCLC after surgical resection of the primary tumor. Among the non-small cell lung cancer patients, all were considered medically inoperable.

Genomic DNA yielded TCR beta CDR3, amplified by two-round multiplex PCR. Each TRBV and TRBJ gene had its own primer in the first PCR round. Universal primers were what the second PCR round used. TCRdb called the multiplex PCR reads again in MiXCR, with one record for every CDR3 protein. Among some 11,000 distinct CDR3 sequences listed, about 54% were seen once. The study, taken as a whole, reports: Between patients with and without metastases, TRBV and TRBJ gene usage reportedly differed.

In regard to this clonotype: No antigen is known for it.

Germline V CDR1 and CDR2: MDHEN, SYDVKM. The V gene end was trimmed by 6 bases and the J gene end by 0 bases; junction bases not matched to a gene: 9. The CDR3 has 18 amino acids. The clonotype originates from a donor aged 50 or older with non-small cell lung cancer. This chain links TRBV28 with TRBJ2-6; 9 bases align to TRBD1. The sample was PBMCs, taken before or after stereotactic body radiation therapy (not recorded which). The CDR3 region is CASRTWDRAISGANVLTF. The CDR3 DNA sequence: TGTGCCAGCAGGACCTGGGACAGGGCCATCTCTGGGGCCAACGTCCTGACTTTC.